This T cell receptor (beta chain) derives from a study of blood T cell repertoires in COVID-19. Overall study: Acute and convalescent COVID-19 samples came from the United States, Italy and Spain.

Profiled with immunoSEQ multiplex PCR; TCRdb holds only in-frame clones, not every one. The table has approximately 300,000 clones, 87% seen once. The CDR3 has 16 amino acids. Germline assignment: CDR1 SGHTA and CDR2 FQGNSA. Unmatched junction bases numbered 4, after V lost 4 bases and J lost 4 bases. V gene TRBV7-2 combines with J gene TRBJ2-1; 13 bases match TRBD2. The sample comprised peripheral blood. This TCR was recovered from a woman in her forties or fifties who had recovered from COVID-19. CDR3 residues: CASSSPGLAGYNEQFF. As DNA, the CDR3 is TGTGCCAGCAGCTCGCCGGGACTAGCGGGGTACAATGAGCAGTTCTTC.